This T cell receptor beta chain originates from a study of OX40 agonist ivuxolimab in advanced cancers. The overall study: Head and neck, renal cell, melanoma or hepatocellular carcinoma were the cancers that dose-escalation patients had.

Findings and limits, study-wide: Low normalized T-cell clonal expansion was also seen in some nonresponders. In CD8+ T cells, expanded clones were on average more numerous than in CD4+.

The V gene's germline CDR1 is SEHNR and CDR2 FQNEAQ (reference sequence). Trimming shortened V by 5 bases and J by 6 bases, and 16 bases separated the two germline ends. The CDR3 consists of 14 residues. Regarding this clone: Its antigen is as yet unknown.

Only in-frame clones appear in the TCRdb table, and some are missing; sequencing was by immunoSEQ multiplex PCR. Counted here are tens of thousands of clones, about 88% occurring once; the ten biggest clones make up 3% to 4%. The chain links TRBV7-9 to TRBJ1-2, with unresolved D. The input for sequencing was CD4+ or CD8+ T cells sorted from blood, taken in a trial of the OX40 agonist ivuxolimab. The clonotype comes from an adult with an advanced solid tumor such as melanoma, head and neck, liver or kidney cancer. The CDR3 spells CASSAREYGNGYTF. CDR3 bases: TGTGCCAGCAGCGCTAGGGAGTACGGCAATGGCTACACCTTC.